Following are 2 T cell receptor beta chains from one sample sequenced in a study of OX40 agonist ivuxolimab in advanced cancers. The library was prepared using the immunoSEQ multiplex PCR assay. TCRdb re-hosts the immuneACCESS table, in-frame sequences only. Its copies lack some clones; in the studies checked, an unresolved V gene accounts for under half of them, and the cause for the rest is not known. The table for this sample lists about 40,000 clones; 85% of them were counted only once. The ten largest clones represent roughly a sixth of the sample. Sequences were derived from CD4+ or CD8+ T cells sorted from blood, sampled in a trial of the OX40 agonist ivuxolimab. The source is an adult with an advanced solid tumor such as melanoma, head and neck, liver or kidney cancer.

The V call is TRBV30, the J call TRBJ2-3, with TRBD1 matching over 10 bases. J was trimmed by 2 bases and V by 2 bases; bases with no gene match: 4. CDR3 length: 15 residues. Germline V gene lookup returns CDR1 GTSNPN and CDR2 SVGIG (reference sequence). The CDR3 loop is CAWSMTGGSTDTQYF. CDR3 DNA: TGTGCCTGGAGTATGACAGGGGGCTCCACAGATACGCAGTATTTT. The complete variable domain, with remaining parts taken from reference TRBV30 and TRBJ2-3, reads SQTIHQWPATLVQPVGSPLSLECTVEGTSNPNLYWYRQAAGRGLQLLFYSVGIGQISSEVPQNLSASRPQDRQFILSSKKLLLSDSGFYLCAWSMTGGSTDTQYFGPGTRLTVL.

V and J are TRBV4-1 and TRBJ2-4; D ambiguous. The CDR3 is 14 amino acids. V lost 4 bases and J lost 0, with 7 bases in between. The V gene's germline CDR1 is MGHRA and CDR2 YSYEKL. CDR3 bases: TGCGCCAGCAGCCGGGGTATAGCCAAAAACATTCAGTACTTC. Translating gives CASSRGIAKNIQYF.